The 2 T cell receptor beta chains given below trace back to one sample, sequenced in a study of blood T cell repertoires in COVID-19. Sequenced by immunoSEQ multiplex PCR; TCRdb stores in-frame clones only, minus some. The sample shows about 330,000 clones, around 87% of them seen only once. The sequenced material came from PBMCs or T cells enriched from blood (not recorded which). These receptors were collected from a woman aged 25 to 39 who had recovered from COVID-19.

The J gene is TRBJ1-2, the V gene TRBV5-8, with 9 bases identical to TRBD1. From germline, CDR1 is SGHTS and CDR2 YDEGEE. Losses at the gene ends were 0 bases for V and 4 bases for J; bases not matched to a gene: 16. The CDR3 is 19 amino acids. CDR3 nucleotides: TGTGCCAGCAGCTTGGCCAAGAGTGGTACATGGGGACAGGGCTATGGCTACACCTTC. It is translated as CASSLAKSGTWGQGYGYTF. The variable domain in full, completed from reference TRBV5-8 and TRBJ1-2, reads EAGVTQSPTHLIKTRGQQATLRCSPISGHTSVYWYQQALGLGLQFLLWYDEGEERNRGNFPPRFSGRQFPNYSSELNVNALELEDSALYLCASSLAKSGTWGQGYGYTFGSGTRLTVV.

This clone was found once. The chain is built from TRBV18 and TRBJ2-7, with D unresolved. The germline V gene has CDR1 KGHSH and CDR2 LQKENI. The CDR3 has 13 amino acids. V shed 0 bases and J shed 5 bases, with 8 bases lying between them. The DNA of the CDR3 is TGTGCCAGCTCACCACCGAACGACAACGAGCAGTACTTC. The encoded protein is CASSPPNDNEQYF.